The source of this T cell receptor beta chain is a study of T cells in Graves' hyperthyroidism and ophthalmopathy. The V end was cut by 1 base, the J end by 0 bases, with 10 bases between. CDR3 length: 15 residues. CDR1 GTSNPN and CDR2 SVGIG come from the germline V gene (reference sequence). This clonotype was seen a handful of times. PBMCs were sourced from over 8.5 ml fresh peripheral blood. Amplified TCR beta CDR3 regions derived from RNA transcripts. The primer set for the first-round RT-PCR of the TCR CDR3 was HTBI. In TCRdb, the multiplex PCR reads were re-called with MiXCR into one record per CDR3 protein. The top ten clones hold roughly 8.2% of a sample with about 300,000 distinct CDR3 sequences, roughly 13% of them seen once.

The rearrangement links TRBV30 to TRBJ2-4, with D hard to call. This TCR was sampled from a woman in her thirties or forties with Graves' hyperthyroidism. The material sequenced was blood. CDR3 coding DNA: TGTGCCTGGAGTGGGGTTCGGCTAGCCAAAAACATTCAGTACTTC. Protein product: CAWSGVRLAKNIQYF.